A selection of T cell receptor beta chains follows, all from one sample in a study of T cell repertoires in cytomegalovirus infection. One entry per CDR3 protein, called by TCRdb with MiXCR from the reads. The sample lists approximately 270,000 distinct CDR3 sequences, approximately 22% seen once, with about 21% in the top ten. Their antigens remain unidentified. The source was cultured PBMCs, collected from culture after CMV antigen stimulation. The source of these receptors is a human donor in good health (CMV status not recorded). Some clones in this sample may be carry-over from other donors' samples. The CDR3 runs from the conserved cysteine through the conserved F or W. D genes are given only for firm matches. Size is omitted from some rows. Given values are once, few, many or a class for expanded clones.

>-|TRBV19|TRBJ2-5|-
CASQSLRADQQETQYF
>-|TRBV5-4|TRBJ2-7|-
CASSPRGDFYEQYF
>TRBD1|TRBV7-6|TRBJ2-2|few
CASSLFHGTGGTGELFF
>TRBD1|TRBV27|TRBJ1-2|-
CASSLRQGVDYGYTF
>-|TRBV19|TRBJ1-2|few
CASSIGAEYGYTF
>-|TRBV11-2|TRBJ1-1|-
CASSLLKGRGEAFF
>TRBD2|TRBV4-1|TRBJ2-2|-
CASRPHAPGLGDTGELFF
>-|TRBV5-8|TRBJ2-1|-
CASIRQLYNEQFF
>-|TRBV20-1|TRBJ2-5|few
CSASYTGVRQETQYF
>TRBD1|TRBV24-1|TRBJ2-2|-
CATSDLQGDNSGELFF
>TRBD1|TRBV7-9|TRBJ2-2|-
CASSLGTGETGELFF
>-|TRBV7-2|TRBJ1-1|many
CASSLSAVNTEAFF
>-|TRBV5-6|TRBJ2-1|-
CASIMSDTWAYNEQFF
>-|TRBV23-1|TRBJ1-5|few
CASSQSGLGIKDSNQPQHF
>TRBD2|TRBV2|TRBJ2-3|-
CASNAYSRGADTQYF
>TRBD2|TRBV27|TRBJ2-3|few
CACKWSGATDTQYF
>-|TRBV12-3/TRBV12-4|TRBJ1-1|-
CASALAGTLTEAFF
>TRBD1|TRBV7-4|TRBJ1-1|-
CASSLATGGANTEAFF
>-|TRBV7-8|TRBJ1-2|-
CASSLARTRTNYGYTF
>-|TRBV7-6|TRBJ2-2|many
CASSFRGRTGELFF
>-|TRBV3-1|TRBJ2-3|once
CASSQHTGADTQYF
>TRBD1|TRBV7-9|TRBJ2-7|-
CASSRGTGIYEQYF
>TRBD2|TRBV7-8|TRBJ2-3|-
CASSPRGTSGTDTQYF
>TRBD2|TRBV15|TRBJ2-2|few
CATSPGTSVTTTNTGELFF
>TRBD2|TRBV11-2|TRBJ2-3|many
CASSDLAGVGDTQYF
>-|TRBV12-3/TRBV12-4|TRBJ1-1|many
CASSRDFTEAFF
>TRBD1|TRBV15|TRBJ2-7|many
CATSMDRSRGQYF
>-|TRBV20-1|TRBJ1-3|-
CSARRSSGNTIYF
>-|TRBV28|TRBJ1-6|few
CASIGAGSYNSPLHF
>-|TRBV14|TRBJ2-1|-
CASSPRGSGGRNEQFF
>TRBD1|TRBV18|TRBJ2-7|-
CASSLTTGASYEQYF
>-|TRBV29-1|TRBJ1-1|-
CSVGGVASEAFF
>TRBD2|TRBV7-2|TRBJ2-4|-
CASSLLPSLAGVELAKNIQYF
>-|TRBV11-2|TRBJ2-3|few
CASSLSREGGSTDTQYF
>TRBD1|TRBV29-1|TRBJ1-1|few
CSVEEVRGYEAFF
>-|TRBV12-3/TRBV12-4|TRBJ2-5|-
CASSSSYQETQYF
>-|TRBV10-3|TRBJ1-1|-
CAISKVQGSNTEAFF
>TRBD2|TRBV7-8|TRBJ2-1|-
CASSLVVAGGGEQFF
>-|TRBV7-3|TRBJ2-3|-
CASSSTGRSGVQYF
>TRBD2|TRBV20-1|TRBJ2-3|-
CSARGTSRRQSTDTQYF
>TRBD2|TRBV7-8|TRBJ2-3|medium-sized
CASSLAPAGDGDTQYF
>-|TRBV11-2|TRBJ2-7|few
CASSRLGWGGRRDEQYF
>TRBD1|TRBV7-9|TRBJ1-5|-
CASSPTGTAHQPQHF
>-|TRBV27|TRBJ2-3|few
CASSYQVWGDTQYF
>-|TRBV20-1|TRBJ2-1|few
CSASSRYNEQFF
>TRBD2|TRBV20-1|TRBJ2-3|-
CSAISGYTDTQYF
>TRBD1|TRBV10-3|TRBJ1-1|-
CATLTGIGTEAFF
>TRBD1|TRBV12-3/TRBV12-4|TRBJ1-1|few
CASRGDRGWEAFF
>-|TRBV6-6|TRBJ2-1|few
CASSYWISYNEQFF
>-|TRBV2|TRBJ1-2|few
CASIGPSRGYTF
>TRBD2|TRBV29-1|TRBJ2-5|-
CSVEEGGSGETQYF